Below are 32 T cell receptor beta chains sequenced from a single sample in a study of T cells in Graves' hyperthyroidism and ophthalmopathy. RNA transcripts served as the template for amplifying TCR beta CDR3 regions. The HTBI primer set was used in a first-round RT-PCR of the TCR CDR3. A single record per CDR3 protein comes from TCRdb applying MiXCR to the multiplex PCR reads. This sample has approximately 700,000 distinct CDR3 sequences, with around 17% found just once. Sequencing input: blood. The source of these receptors is a man aged 18 to 30 with Graves' hyperthyroidism.

This clonotype was seen a few times. The chain links TRBV4-2 to TRBJ2-5; perhaps TRBD2 as D (5 bases). Germline V gene sequence: CDR1 LGHNA, CDR2 YNFKEQ. The V and J ends lost 0 bases and 11 bases respectively, with 7 bases between them. This CDR3 is 11 amino acids long. CDR3 bases: TGTGCCAGCAGCCAAGACGGGAAACAGTACTTC. Amino acid sequence: CASSQDGKQYF.

Only a few counts were recorded for this clonotype. The rearrangement links TRBV7-8 to TRBJ2-5, with D possibly TRBD2 on 6 matching bases. The CDR3 has 15 residues. Trimming took 6 bases from V and 5 from J, leaving 19 bases between them. The germline V gene encodes CDR1 SGHVS and CDR2 FQNEAQ. The CDR3: CASRPTTGVGETQYF. CDR3 nucleotide sequence: TGTGCCAGCAGACCAACGACGGGAGTGGGGGAGACCCAGTACTTC.

CDR3 protein: CAISGTGSGGDTQYF. The CDR3 region has the DNA TGTGCCATCAGTGGGACAGGGTCCGGGGGAGATACGCAGTATTTT. The chain uses TRBV10-3 and TRBJ2-3, with 8 bases matching TRBD1. This CDR3 has 15 residues. The trim removed 4 bases at V and 5 bases at J, leaving 8 bases unmatched. Germline CDR1 and CDR2: ENHRY and SYGVKD.

Many counts were recorded for this clonotype. The V call is TRBV29-1, the J call TRBJ2-7; D is undetermined. The CDR3 extends over 14 amino acids. Germline V gene lookup returns CDR1 SQVTM and CDR2 ANQGSEA. The V end was cut by 6 bases, the J end by 3 bases, with 18 bases between. The CDR3 coding sequence is TGCAGCGTGTCACTCCAAGATGTACACTACGAGCAGTACTTC. Its translation: CSVSLQDVHYEQYF.

In its sample, this clonotype was seen many times. J is TRBJ2-1 and V is TRBV28, with 10 positions matching TRBD2. This CDR3 comprises 17 residues. V trimming: 6 bases; J trimming: 3 bases; junction bases outside the gene matches: 11. Germline V gene data show CDR1 as MDHEN and CDR2 as SYDVKM. CDR3 bases: TGTGCCAGCAGCAGGCCTGGCCTAGCGGGAGACTACAATGAGCAGTTCTTC. It encodes CASSRPGLAGDYNEQFF.

The chain has TRBV25-1 and TRBJ2-1; 9 positions agree with TRBD2. The CDR3 covers 15 residues. Germline assignment: CDR1 MGHDK and CDR2 SYGVNS. V lost 4 bases and J lost 2; bases outside the gene matches: 3. CDR3: CASSGAGGTYNEQFF. In nucleotides, the CDR3 is TGTGCCAGCAGTGGAGCGGGAGGCACCTACAATGAGCAGTTCTTC. Full variable domain (rest looked up from reference TRBV25-1 and TRBJ2-1): EADIYQTPRYLVIGTGKKITLECSQTMGHDKMYWYQQDPGMELHLIHYSYGVNSTEKGDLSSESTVSRIRTEHFPLTLESARPSHTSQYLCASSGAGGTYNEQFFGPGTRLTVL.

This clonotype was picked up many times. J is TRBJ2-7 and V is TRBV27; 8 bases fit TRBD2. Germline values: CDR1 MNHEY, CDR2 SMNVEV (reference sequence). V shed 2 bases, J shed 7 bases, and the junction held 10 bases outside the gene matches. The CDR3 is made up of 15 amino acids. The CDR3 DNA follows: TGTGCCAGCAGTTTACTGCCAGCGGGAGCGCGAGAGCAGTACTTC. It encodes CASSLLPAGAREQYF.

This clonotype was seen a handful of times. The chain couples TRBV11-1 to TRBJ2-1; D possibly matches TRBD1 or TRBD2 (6 bases each). Trimming removed 5 bases from V and 2 bases from J, with 19 bases in between. CDR3 length equals 17 residues. Germline CDR1 reads SGHAT; CDR2 reads FQDESV (reference sequence). CDR3 coding DNA: TGTGCCAGCAGCCTCGGGTTTGGAGGGGGAACCTACAATGAGCAGTTCTTC. Its translation is CASSLGFGGGTYNEQFF.

In its sample, this clonotype was seen many times. The V call is TRBV6-2 or TRBV6-3, the J call TRBJ2-7; D may be TRBD1 (5 bases). The germline CDR1 and CDR2 sequences are MNHEY and SVGEGT. This CDR3 spans 15 amino acids. V lost 4 bases and J lost 5, with 18 bases in between. The CDR3 sequence: CASSWPAGLNNEQYF. DNA for the CDR3: TGTGCCAGCAGTTGGCCAGCAGGGTTGAACAACGAGCAGTACTTC.

CDR3 amino acids: CASSQPGQGAEEQYF. For the CDR3, the DNA is TGCGCCAGCAGCCAACCGGGACAGGGGGCTGAAGAGCAGTACTTC. This rearrangement joins TRBV4-1 to TRBJ2-7, with 12 bases fitting TRBD1. V shed 2 bases, J shed 7 bases, and the junction held 6 bases outside the gene matches. The CDR3 is 15 amino acids. Germline V gives CDR1 MGHRA, CDR2 YSYEKL.

This clonotype was seen a handful of times. V is TRBV5-5 and J is TRBJ2-4, with 7 bases matching TRBD2. The CDR3 is 15 amino acids. J was trimmed by 5 bases and V by 0 bases; bases with no gene match: 5. Looked up from germline, CDR1 is SGHKS and CDR2 is YYEKEE (reference sequence). The CDR3 sequence: CASSLDSRGENIQYF. As DNA, the CDR3 is TGTGCCAGCAGCTTGGACTCCCGGGGGGAAAACATTCAGTACTTC. The full variable domain, in which reference TRBV5-5 and TRBJ2-4 provide the parts outside the CDR3, is DAGVTQSPTHLIKTRGQQVTLRCSPISGHKSVSWYQQVLGQGPQFIFQYYEKEERGRGNFPDRFSARQFPNYSSELNVNALLLGDSALYLCASSLDSRGENIQYFGAGTRLSVL.

There are a few counts of this clonotype. V is TRBV3-1 and J is TRBJ2-7, with TRBD1 as a possible D gene (5 bases). V gave up 0 bases and J gave up 1 base, with 10 bases separating them. The germline CDR1 and CDR2 sequences are LGHDT and YNNKEL (reference sequence). This CDR3 region has 15 residues. CDR3 in amino acids: CASSQDWGGSYEQYF. The CDR3 DNA sequence: TGTGCCAGCAGCCAAGATTGGGGCGGATCCTACGAGCAGTACTTC.

At least ten counts were recorded for this clonotype. The chain joins TRBV28 to TRBJ2-1, with D uncertain. The CDR3 runs 13 residues. Trimming removed 5 bases at V and 3 bases at J, with 8 bases between. Per the germline V gene, CDR1 is MDHEN and CDR2 is SYDVKM. The CDR3 DNA is TGTGCCAGCAGTCCCGGCGGCTACAATGAGCAGTTCTTC. This codes for CASSPGGYNEQFF.

At least ten counts were recorded for this clonotype. The chain has TRBV5-6 and TRBJ1-2; 7 bases are a match to TRBD1. The CDR3 loop spans 14 amino acids. CDR1 and CDR2 (germline): SGHDT, YYEEEE. With V trimmed by 7 bases and J by 4 bases, 10 bases remained unmatched. CDR3 loop: CASRPGTVIYGYTF. DNA of the CDR3: TGTGCCAGCCGACCCGGGACAGTAATCTATGGCTACACCTTC.

The chain has TRBV7-8 and TRBJ2-7; 9 bases map to TRBD2. CDR3 size: 13 residues. V was pared by 5 bases and J by 6 bases, with 5 bases of the junction left unmatched. CDR1 SGHVS and CDR2 FQNEAQ come from the germline V gene. CDR3 DNA: TGTGCCAGCAGCATTAGCGGGAGAGGCGAGCAGTACTTC. This sequence encodes CASSISGRGEQYF.

V and J are TRBV28 and TRBJ1-2; possibly TRBD1 for D (6 bases). This CDR3 has 14 residues. V shed 7 bases and J shed 0 bases, with 12 bases lying between them. Looked up from germline, CDR1 is MDHEN and CDR2 is SYDVKM. This CDR3 is CASKRGWTNYGYTF. In DNA, the CDR3 is TGTGCCAGCAAAAGGGGGTGGACTAACTATGGCTACACCTTC.

The chain joins TRBV29-1 to TRBJ2-1; D may be TRBD2 (5 bases). The CDR3 runs 15 residues. The germline V gene has CDR1 SQVTM and CDR2 ANQGSEA. The CDR3 bases are TGCACCTCAAGTAGGGAGCTCTACGGATACAATGAGCAGTTCTTC. It is translated as CTSSRELYGYNEQFF.

This clonotype was recorded at least ten times. V and J are TRBV10-3 and TRBJ2-7; 8 bases are shared with TRBD2. The CDR3 is made up of 14 amino acids. Germline V gene lookup returns CDR1 ENHRY and CDR2 SYGVKD. The V and J ends lost 5 bases and 5 bases, in that order; junction bases with no gene match: 8. CDR3 in amino acids: CAISPRGAGDEQYF. The CDR3 DNA reads as TGTGCCATCAGTCCTCGCGGAGCGGGAGACGAGCAGTACTTC.

The chain carries TRBV28 and TRBJ1-4, with D possibly TRBD1 on 5 matching bases. The V end lost 4 bases, the J end lost 3 bases, and 12 bases lay between the germline ends. In germline, CDR1 is MDHEN, CDR2 SYDVKM. There are 15 residues in the CDR3. This CDR3 is CASSSMRGANEKLFF. The CDR3, as DNA: TGTGCCAGCAGTTCGATGAGAGGGGCTAATGAAAAACTGTTTTTT.

The table lists this clonotype with many counts. The rearrangement uses TRBV5-1 and TRBJ1-2; D is undetermined. The CDR3 sequence is 14 residues long. The germline V and J ends were trimmed by 1 base and 2 bases, with 9 bases remaining between them. Germline loops: CDR1 SGHRS, CDR2 YFSETQ. CDR3 sequence (DNA): TGCGCCAGCAGCTTGAGCGGCATGAACTATGGCTACACCTTC. Its translation: CASSLSGMNYGYTF.

This sequence joins TRBV28 and TRBJ1-5, with D uncertain. Germline loops: CDR1 MDHEN, CDR2 SYDVKM. CDR3 length: 13 amino acids. V was cut by 2 bases and J by 5 bases, with 7 bases left in between. The CDR3 coding sequence is TGTGCCAGCAGTTTAAAGGATTATCAGCCCCAGCATTTT. Its protein product is CASSLKDYQPQHF.

This clonotype was found a few times. V is TRBV5-1 and J is TRBJ2-5; D is uncertain. V shed 4 bases and J shed 0 bases, with 10 bases lying between them. CDR3 length: 14 residues. In germline, CDR1 is SGHRS, CDR2 YFSETQ. CDR3 in amino acids: CASSPQGDQETQYF. As DNA, the CDR3 is TGCGCCAGCAGCCCACAAGGAGACCAAGAGACCCAGTACTTC.

The chain combines TRBV27 with TRBJ1-6; D is ambiguous. The CDR3 covers 14 residues. V lost 3 bases and J 8 bases, leaving 11 bases between the germline ends. CDR1 is MNHEY and CDR2 is SMNVEV in the germline V gene (reference sequence). The CDR3 DNA sequence: TGTGCCAGCAGTTTTGAAGCCTTGGATTCACCCCTCCACTTT. Translated, it gives CASSFEALDSPLHF.

This chain uses TRBV7-3 with TRBJ2-5; D is perhaps TRBD2 (5 bases). Germline V gene sequence: CDR1 SGHTA, CDR2 FQGTGA. Trimming pared 1 base from V and 7 bases from J, leaving 10 bases between. CDR3 length equals 13 residues. The DNA of the CDR3 is TGTGCCAGCAGCTTAAGCGGCAGCGGGACCCAGTACTTC. Its protein is CASSLSGSGTQYF.

The chain couples TRBV5-1 to TRBJ2-7, with D tentatively TRBD1 (6 bases). This CDR3 is built from 15 residues. Trimming pared 1 base from V and 0 bases from J, leaving 11 bases between. Germline V gene data show CDR1 as SGHRS and CDR2 as YFSETQ. The CDR3 sequence: CASSLTGHRSYEQYF. For the CDR3, the DNA is TGCGCCAGCAGCTTGACGGGACACCGCTCCTACGAGCAGTACTTC.

In its sample, this clonotype was seen many times. This chain uses TRBV10-3 with TRBJ2-2, with D possibly being TRBD2 (5 bases). The CDR3 runs 15 residues. Trimming cost V 0 bases and J 6 bases, with 11 bases left between them. The germline gives CDR1 ENHRY, CDR2 SYGVKD. The CDR3 protein is CAISESGAEPGELFF. CDR3 nucleotide sequence: TGTGCCATCAGTGAGTCCGGAGCGGAACCCGGGGAGCTGTTTTTT.

V and J are TRBV14 and TRBJ1-2; no reliable D call. The CDR3 consists of 14 residues. Germline V CDR1 and CDR2: SGHDN, FVKESK. The ends were cut back, 1 base at V and 7 bases at J, with 13 bases in the middle. CDR3 sequence reads: CASSQATAPVGYTF. The CDR3 DNA sequence: TGTGCCAGCAGCCAAGCGACGGCGCCGGTTGGCTACACCTTC.

This clonotype was counted only a few times. The gene calls are TRBV7-8 and TRBJ2-5, with D perhaps TRBD1 (5 bases). The germline CDR1 and CDR2 sequences are SGHVS and FQNEAQ. Trimming took 3 bases from V and 4 from J, leaving 15 bases between them. The CDR3 covers 15 residues. The CDR3 DNA is TGTGCCAGCAGCTTCCAGGGCGCCCTTCCAGAGACCCAGTACTTC. The encoded protein is CASSFQGALPETQYF.

This clonotype was seen many times. The chain carries TRBV20-1 and TRBJ2-3; tentative D call: TRBD1 (5 bases). This CDR3 has 13 amino acids. The germline V and J ends were trimmed by 1 base and 4 bases, with 9 bases remaining between them. The germline V gene has CDR1 DFQATT and CDR2 SNEGSKA (reference sequence). DNA for the CDR3: TGCAGTGCTAGAGGGCAGGGTGCAGATACGCAGTATTTT. Translating gives CSARGQGADTQYF.

The rearrangement uses TRBV7-9 and TRBJ2-7; D may be TRBD2 (7 bases). The V gene's germline CDR1 is SEHNR and CDR2 FQNEAQ (reference sequence). This CDR3 is 15 amino acids long. Trimming stripped 6 bases from V and 3 bases from J, with 18 bases between. The CDR3 spells CASSRGAGALYEQYF. Written as DNA, the CDR3 is TGTGCCAGCAGTCGGGGTGCGGGGGCTCTCTACGAGCAGTACTTC.

In this sample, this clonotype turned up many times. V and J are TRBV6-1 and TRBJ1-6; D remains ambiguous. V was clipped by 3 bases and J by 0 bases, with 9 bases between them. From germline, CDR1 is MNHNS and CDR2 SASEGT. The CDR3 runs to 16 residues. DNA for the CDR3: TGTGCCAGCAGTGACTGGGGAAGCTCCTATAATTCACCCCTCCACTTT. This gives the protein CASSDWGSSYNSPLHF.

The chain has TRBV19 and TRBJ2-3; either TRBD1 or TRBD2 may supply D (5 bases each). V dropped 4 bases and J dropped 4 bases, with 15 bases sitting between them. CDR3 length: 15 amino acids. Germline V gene data show CDR1 as LNHDA and CDR2 as SQIVND (reference sequence). As DNA, the CDR3 is TGTGCCAGTAGTACTACCCCCGAGGGGCCAGATACGCAGTATTTT. It yields the protein CASSTTPEGPDTQYF. Together with reference TRBV19 and TRBJ2-3, the CDR3 gives the full variable domain: DGGITQSPKYLFRKEGQNVTLSCEQNLNHDAMYWYRQDPGQGLRLIYYSQIVNDFQKGDIAEGYSVSREKKESFPLTVTSAQKNPTAFYLCASSTTPEGPDTQYFGPGTRLTVL.